Following are 32 T cell receptor beta chains from one sample sequenced in a study of T cell responses to AZD1222 COVID-19 vaccine. Only in-frame clones appear in the TCRdb table, and some are missing; sequencing was by immunoSEQ multiplex PCR. The sample gives tens of thousands of clones, around 81% of which show up once; about 50% is in the top ten. Sample: peripheral blood, taken 28 days after the second AZD1222 dose. Source of these receptors: an adult who received the AZD1222 COVID-19 vaccine.

This chain connects TRBV28 to TRBJ2-2, with D perhaps given as TRBD1 or TRBD2 (5 bases each). The CDR3 has 15 amino acids. Trimming removed 6 bases from V and 2 bases from J, with 13 bases in between. Germline V gene data show CDR1 as MDHEN and CDR2 as SYDVKM. The CDR3 coding sequence is TGTGCCAGCAGCCCCGGGACGGCCAACACCGGGGAGCTGTTTTTT. Residues: CASSPGTANTGELFF. The full variable domain, in which reference TRBV28 and TRBJ2-2 provide the parts outside the CDR3, is DVKVTQSSRYLVKRTGEKVFLECVQDMDHENMFWYRQDPGLGLRLIYFSYDVKMKEKGDIPEGYSVSREKKERFSLILESASTNQTSMYLCASSPGTANTGELFFGEGSRLTVL.

The chain couples TRBV19 to TRBJ1-3, with D possibly TRBD1 on 6 matching bases. Germline values: CDR1 LNHDA, CDR2 SQIVND (reference sequence). The V gene lost 4 bases and the J gene lost 0 bases, with 13 bases spanning the gap. This CDR3 is 16 amino acids long. CDR3 residues: CASSRTGDNSGNTIYF. The CDR3 DNA follows: TGTGCCAGTAGTAGAACGGGGGACAACTCTGGAAACACCATATATTTT.

The J gene is TRBJ2-7, the V gene TRBV12-3 or TRBV12-4; D is unclear. V lost 3 bases and J 1 base, leaving 4 bases between the germline ends. This CDR3 is built from 12 residues. CDR3 residues: CASSFRSYEQYF. In DNA, the CDR3 is TGTGCCAGCAGTTTCCGGTCCTACGAGCAGTACTTC.

This clone was detected once. The rearrangement links TRBV29-1 to TRBJ2-7, with D perhaps TRBD1 (5 bases). The CDR3 is 11 amino acids. CDR1 SQVTM and CDR2 ANQGSEA come from the germline V gene. Trimming pared 5 bases from V and 3 bases from J, leaving 8 bases between. In nucleotides, the CDR3 is TGCAGCGTTATTGACAGCTACGAGCAGTACTTC. This gives the protein CSVIDSYEQYF.

The chain carries TRBV7-9 and TRBJ2-5; maybe TRBD1 (6 bases). Germline loops: CDR1 SEHNR, CDR2 FQNEAQ (reference sequence). The CDR3 is made up of 15 amino acids. Trimming took 4 bases from V and 5 from J, leaving 17 bases between them. Written as DNA, the CDR3 is TGTGCCAGCAGCTCCGGGACATTGCCCTCTGAGACCCAGTACTTC. The encoded protein is CASSSGTLPSETQYF.

This chain joins TRBV19 and TRBJ2-5, with 7 bases identical to TRBD1. Trimming removed 5 bases from V and 0 bases from J; junction bases left unmatched: 15. Germline V gives CDR1 LNHDA, CDR2 SQIVND (reference sequence). The CDR3 has 18 amino acids. The CDR3 DNA follows: TGTGCCAGTAGTTCCCCCTACCCGGGACAGATCGACCAAGAGACCCAGTACTTC. Its translation is CASSSPYPGQIDQETQYF.

The chain links TRBV7-3 to TRBJ1-1; 9 nucleotides align to TRBD1. Germline V gene data show CDR1 as SGHTA and CDR2 as FQGTGA. J was trimmed by 2 bases and V by 1 base; bases with no gene match: 11. There are 18 residues in the CDR3. CDR3 protein: CASSLRSGTGSLNTEAFF. CDR3 coding DNA: TGTGCCAGCAGCTTAAGGTCTGGGACAGGGTCTCTCAACACTGAAGCTTTCTTT.

J is TRBJ2-1 and V is TRBV28; TRBD1 matches at 7 bases. CDR1 is MDHEN, CDR2 SYDVKM, per germline. This CDR3 is 16 amino acids long. V gave up 6 bases and J gave up 3 bases; unmatched junction bases: 11. CDR3 coding DNA: TGTGCCAGCAGATCCTCCGGGACAGAGTACTACAATGAGCAGTTCTTC. It codes for CASRSSGTEYYNEQFF.

This rearrangement joins TRBV27 to TRBJ1-1; the match to TRBD1 covers 7 bases. V was clipped by 4 bases and J by 1 base; unmatched bases: 3. CDR3 length: 14 residues. The germline gives CDR1 MNHEY, CDR2 SMNVEV (reference sequence). The CDR3 reads CASSWDSANTEAFF. The DNA of the CDR3 is TGTGCCAGCAGTTGGGACAGTGCGAACACTGAAGCTTTCTTT.

This rearrangement joins TRBV7-2 to TRBJ2-5; D gene uncertain. Per the germline V gene, CDR1 is SGHTA and CDR2 is FQGNSA. V was shortened by 5 bases and J by 2 bases, with 3 bases between the two germline ends. This CDR3 has 11 residues. This CDR3 is CASSPQETQYF. Here the CDR3 DNA reads TGTGCCAGCAGCCCTCAAGAGACCCAGTACTTC.

V gene TRBV14 combines with J gene TRBJ2-1; a possible D gene is TRBD2 (5 bases). Germline values: CDR1 SGHDN, CDR2 FVKESK. CDR3 size: 15 residues. Between the trimmed V and J ends, which lost 5 bases and 3 bases, there was a span of 14 bases. CDR3 coding DNA: TGTGCCAGCAGCATCACTAGTTTCCGCTACAATGAGCAGTTCTTC. Translating gives CASSITSFRYNEQFF.

V and J are TRBV11-3 and TRBJ2-3; D remains unclear. V lost 5 bases and J lost 0, with 9 bases in between. Germline CDR1 is SGHNT and CDR2 is YENEEA. The CDR3 is 14 amino acids. For the CDR3, the DNA is TGTGCCAGCAGCCTCGGTCCTAGCACAGATACGCAGTATTTT. It codes for CASSLGPSTDTQYF.

The rearrangement joins TRBV7-9 to TRBJ2-3, with 8 bases identical to TRBD1. The length of the CDR3 is 15 residues. Trimming at V came to 5 bases and at J to 2 bases, leaving 6 bases not matched to a gene. Per the germline V gene, CDR1 is SEHNR and CDR2 is FQNEAQ (reference sequence). The CDR3: CASSRTGGVTDTQYF. CDR3 DNA sequence: TGTGCCAGCAGCCGTACAGGGGGAGTCACAGATACGCAGTATTTT.

The V call is TRBV7-9, the J call TRBJ2-5; D unresolved. Trimming removed 1 base from V and 3 bases from J, with 6 bases in between. The CDR3 extends over 13 amino acids. Germline assignment: CDR1 SEHNR and CDR2 FQNEAQ (reference sequence). The CDR3 DNA reads TGTGCCAGCAGCTTAGACACAGAAGAGACCCAGTACTTC. This encodes CASSLDTEETQYF. Full variable domain (rest looked up from reference TRBV7-9 and TRBJ2-5): DTGVSQNPRHKITKRGQNVTFRCDPISEHNRLYWYRQTLGQGPEFLTYFQNEAQLEKSRLLSDRFSAERPKGSFSTLEIQRTEQGDSAMYLCASSLDTEETQYFGPGTRLLVL.

The V gene is TRBV27, the J gene TRBJ2-2, with TRBD1 identical over 11 bases. CDR3 length: 18 amino acids. Germline CDR1 MNHEY, CDR2 SMNVEV (reference sequence). V was clipped by 6 bases and J by 6 bases; unmatched bases: 15. DNA of the CDR3: TGTGCCAGCAGCACCAAGGGATGGACAGGGGGCTTGTCCGGGGAGCTGTTTTTT. Protein: CASSTKGWTGGLSGELFF.

The genes are TRBV15 and TRBJ2-7; D not resolved. The CDR3 extends over 14 amino acids. Looked up from germline, CDR1 is LNHNV and CDR2 is YYDKDF (reference sequence). The ends were cut back, 0 bases at V and 1 base at J, with 7 bases in the middle. CDR3 DNA: TGTGCCACCAGCAGAGAGGGCACTTCCTACGAGCAGTACTTC. This encodes CATSREGTSYEQYF.

V is TRBV2 and J is TRBJ2-1; no reliable D call. Trimming left V 10 bases short and J 9 bases short, with 16 bases between. Germline-derived CDR1 and CDR2 are SNHLY and FYNNEI. The CDR3 consists of 12 residues. The CDR3 is CATGAGFAEQFF. The DNA of the CDR3 is TGTGCCACCGGTGCCGGGTTTGCTGAGCAGTTCTTC.

The chain joins TRBV5-1 to TRBJ2-3, with TRBD1 matching over 9 bases. V was pared by 0 bases and J by 3 bases, with 8 bases of the junction left unmatched. The CDR3 consists of 17 residues. CDR1 and CDR2 from the germline V gene are SGHRS and YFSETQ. CDR3 residues: CASSLGGPGQGTDTQYF. For the CDR3, the DNA is TGCGCCAGCAGCTTGGGTGGTCCGGGACAGGGAACAGATACGCAGTATTTT.

The rearrangement uses TRBV11-2 and TRBJ2-5; possibly TRBD1 or TRBD2 for D (5 bases each). CDR1 and CDR2 (germline): SGHAT, FQNNGV. V was clipped by 5 bases and J by 2 bases, with 15 bases between them. CDR3 length: 15 amino acids. This CDR3 reads CASSVWDLGQETQYF. For the CDR3, the DNA is TGTGCCAGCAGCGTTTGGGACCTTGGGCAAGAGACCCAGTACTTC.

The table lists this clone with a few counts. This chain links TRBV7-3 with TRBJ2-1; 14 bases are shared with TRBD2. Germline loops: CDR1 SGHTA, CDR2 FQGTGA. The junction had 10 bases not matched to a gene; V was cut back by 4 bases and J by 8 bases. The CDR3 spans 17 residues. Written as DNA, the CDR3 is TGTGCCAGCAGCTCGTGGACTAGCGGGGGGATCGGCGATGAGCAGTTCTTC. Protein sequence: CASSSWTSGGIGDEQFF.

This clone was seen once. The J gene is TRBJ2-1, the V gene TRBV7-2; 12 bases are shared with TRBD2. V was clipped by 7 bases and J by 9 bases; unmatched bases: 10. This CDR3 contains 15 residues. The germline V gene encodes CDR1 SGHTA and CDR2 FQGNSA. The CDR3 is CASNPGLAGGGEQFF. The CDR3 coding sequence is TGTGCCAGCAACCCGGGACTAGCGGGTGGTGGTGAGCAGTTCTTC. The full variable domain, rest sourced from reference TRBV7-2 and TRBJ2-1, is GAGVSQSPSNKVTEKGKDVELRCDPISGHTALYWYRQSLGQGLEFLIYFQGNSAPDKSGLPSDRFSAERTGGSVSTLTIQRTQQEDSAVYLCASNPGLAGGGEQFFGPGTRLTVL.

This chain joins TRBV19 and TRBJ1-2; D remains unclear. CDR1 and CDR2 (germline): LNHDA, SQIVND (reference sequence). There are 16 residues in the CDR3. V was trimmed by 2 bases and J by 4 bases, leaving 17 bases between them. The CDR3 sequence: CASSIRLRVSAYGYTF. The CDR3 DNA sequence: TGTGCCAGTAGTATAAGACTCCGGGTCAGTGCCTATGGCTACACCTTC.

This chain uses TRBV28 with TRBJ1-5; D unclear. Deletions cut 7 bases from V and 3 bases from J, with 13 bases between. This CDR3 is built from 14 residues. Germline loops: CDR1 MDHEN, CDR2 SYDVKM. The CDR3 region has the DNA TGTGCCAGCAACAAGGAGGTGGCCAATCAGCCCCAGCATTTT. Protein product: CASNKEVANQPQHF.

This chain links TRBV5-1 with TRBJ2-2, with 11 bases that match TRBD2. Germline CDR1 reads SGHRS; CDR2 reads YFSETQ. CDR3 length equals 15 residues. The V segment lost 2 bases and the J segment 5 bases; nucleotides outside the gene matches: 2. The CDR3 nucleotides read TGCGCCAGCAGCTTTCTAGCGGGAGGAACCGGGGAGCTGTTTTTT. As protein: CASSFLAGGTGELFF. The full variable domain, in which reference TRBV5-1 and TRBJ2-2 provide the parts outside the CDR3, is KAGVTQTPRYLIKTRGQQVTLSCSPISGHRSVSWYQQTPGQGLQFLFEYFSETQRNKGNFPGRFSGRQFSNSRSEMNVSTLELGDSALYLCASSFLAGGTGELFFGEGSRLTVL.

This chain joins TRBV7-2 and TRBJ2-3; 9 nucleotides line up with TRBD2. Unmatched junction bases numbered 3, after V lost 2 bases and J lost 3 bases. Germline CDR1 is SGHTA and CDR2 is FQGNSA. The length of the CDR3 is 15 residues. This CDR3 reads CASSLIAGVTDTQYF. The CDR3 nucleotides read TGTGCCAGCAGCTTAATAGCGGGAGTTACAGATACGCAGTATTTT.

This clone has just a few counts. This chain connects TRBV19 to TRBJ1-5, with D unclear. The CDR3 length is 13 residues. Germline assignment: CDR1 LNHDA and CDR2 SQIVND (reference sequence). V was cut by 5 bases and J by 4 bases, with 9 bases left in between. The CDR3 nucleotides are TGTGCCAGTAGTCCCACCCCAAATCAGCCCCAGCATTTT. Its translation: CASSPTPNQPQHF.

The chain joins TRBV18 to TRBJ2-3, with D perhaps TRBD1 or TRBD2 (5 bases each). Germline V gene lookup returns CDR1 KGHSH and CDR2 LQKENI. V was cut by 4 bases and J by 1 base, with 12 bases left in between. This CDR3 has 15 residues. The CDR3 sequence is CASSLNGARTDTQYF. The DNA for the CDR3 is TGTGCCAGCTCACTCAACGGGGCCCGCACAGATACGCAGTATTTT.

The chain employs TRBV5-1 and TRBJ2-7; no reliable D call. The CDR3 is 14 amino acids. Germline loops: CDR1 SGHRS, CDR2 YFSETQ. V gave up 0 bases and J gave up 6 bases, with 13 bases separating them. CDR3 amino acids: CASSLEFLAAEQYF. The DNA of the CDR3 is TGCGCCAGCAGCTTGGAGTTTTTGGCAGCCGAGCAGTACTTC. Using reference TRBV5-1 and TRBJ2-7 for the parts outside the CDR3, the full variable domain is KAGVTQTPRYLIKTRGQQVTLSCSPISGHRSVSWYQQTPGQGLQFLFEYFSETQRNKGNFPGRFSGRQFSNSRSEMNVSTLELGDSALYLCASSLEFLAAEQYFGPGTRLTVT.

The chain has TRBV2 and TRBJ2-3; D ambiguous. The V end lost 1 base, the J end lost 2 bases, and 4 bases lay between the germline ends. The CDR3 covers 13 residues. CDR1 and CDR2 (germline): SNHLY, FYNNEI. CDR3 sequence (DNA): TGTGCCAGCAGTGAAGGGTACACAGATACGCAGTATTTT. This sequence encodes CASSEGYTDTQYF.

This clone showed up just a few times. The chain couples TRBV5-1 to TRBJ2-2; TRBD2 might be the D (6 bases). V was clipped by 2 bases and J by 5 bases, with 16 bases between them. In germline, CDR1 is SGHRS, CDR2 YFSETQ. The CDR3 extends over 16 amino acids. CDR3 sequence: CASSLEAGWGTGELFF. CDR3 sequence (DNA): TGCGCCAGCAGCTTAGAGGCGGGATGGGGAACCGGGGAGCTGTTTTTT.

This chain uses TRBV15 with TRBJ1-1; the D is unclear. CDR1 LNHNV and CDR2 YYDKDF come from the germline V gene (reference sequence). With 0 bases removed from V and 5 bases from J, the gap between germline ends came to 10 bases. The CDR3 sequence is 14 residues long. CDR3: CATSRDGEWTEAFF. DNA for the CDR3: TGTGCCACCAGCAGAGATGGGGAGTGGACTGAAGCTTTCTTT. The full variable domain, with the rest looked up from reference TRBV15 and TRBJ1-1, is DAMVIQNPRYQVTQFGKPVTLSCSQTLNHNVMYWYQQKSSQAPKLLFHYYDKDFNNEADTPDNFQSRRPNTSFCFLDIRSPGLGDTAMYLCATSRDGEWTEAFFGQGTRLTVV.

The chain links TRBV28 to TRBJ2-7, with D tentatively TRBD1 (6 bases). There are 12 residues in the CDR3. Germline V lookup: CDR1 MDHEN, CDR2 SYDVKM. The V and J ends lost 6 bases and 4 bases respectively, with 10 bases between them. CDR3 coding DNA: TGTGCCAGCAGACCCACAGGGTACGAGCAGTACTTC. Translated: CASRPTGYEQYF.